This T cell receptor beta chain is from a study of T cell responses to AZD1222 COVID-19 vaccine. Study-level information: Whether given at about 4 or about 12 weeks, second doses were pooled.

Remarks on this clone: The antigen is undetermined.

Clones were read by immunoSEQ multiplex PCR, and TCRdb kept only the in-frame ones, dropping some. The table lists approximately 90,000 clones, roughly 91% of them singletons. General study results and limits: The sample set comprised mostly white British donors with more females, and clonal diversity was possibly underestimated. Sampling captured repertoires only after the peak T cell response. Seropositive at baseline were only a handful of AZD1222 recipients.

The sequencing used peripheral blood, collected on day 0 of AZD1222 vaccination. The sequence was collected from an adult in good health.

This chain's CDR3 is CASSSRQGSTGELFF. As DNA, the CDR3 is TGTGCCAGCAGCTCACGACAGGGCTCCACCGGGGAGCTGTTTTTT. V gene TRBV7-2 combines with J gene TRBJ2-2; 7 nucleotides align to TRBD1. Trimming took 4 bases from V and 4 from J; bases not matched to a gene: 6. The length of the CDR3 is 15 residues. CDR1 SGHTA and CDR2 FQGNSA come from the germline V gene.